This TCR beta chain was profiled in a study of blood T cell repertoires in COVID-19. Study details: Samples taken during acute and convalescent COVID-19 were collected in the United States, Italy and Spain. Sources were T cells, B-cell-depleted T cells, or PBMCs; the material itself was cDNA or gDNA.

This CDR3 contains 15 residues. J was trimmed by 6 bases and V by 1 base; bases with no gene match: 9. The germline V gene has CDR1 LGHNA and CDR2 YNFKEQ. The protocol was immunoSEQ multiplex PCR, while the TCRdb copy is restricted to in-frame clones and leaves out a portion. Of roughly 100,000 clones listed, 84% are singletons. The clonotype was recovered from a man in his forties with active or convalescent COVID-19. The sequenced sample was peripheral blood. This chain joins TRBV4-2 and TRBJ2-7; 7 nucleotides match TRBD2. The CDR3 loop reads CASSQVGGTGFEQYF. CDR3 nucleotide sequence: TGTGCCAGCAGCCAAGTCGGGGGGACCGGATTCGAGCAGTACTTC.